This T cell receptor (beta chain) appears in the sequencing data of a study of CD8+CD57+ T cells in acquired aplastic anemia listed by TCRdb under 2018. Study-wide context: Extracted DNA from sorted CD4+ and CD8+ cells averaged around 3.5 ug, ranging from about 0.17 to 27.4 ug. Mean read counts for healthy donor samples were around 10 million for CD4+ cells and roughly 12 million for CD8+ cells. Results and caveats for the whole study, not just this receptor: Some 30 CD8+ CDR3 sequences were shared between patients and controls but appeared highly expressed in patients and within their immunodominant clones. Patients and healthy controls showed no significant difference in CD8+ Simpson's diversity (P=0.060).

CDR1 and CDR2 were assigned from the germline V gene (reference sequence) as LNHDA and SQIVND. V has 5 bases trimmed and J has 13 bases trimmed; junction bases matching no gene number 7. The CDR3 contains 13 residues, cysteine and phenylalanine counted. Of the read, only the CDR3 DNA is kept; its 39 bases are in frame from base 1. The study deep-sequenced TCR repertoires of sorted CD4+ and CD8+ blood T cells from severe aplastic anemia patients and healthy subjects. Ficoll-Paque density gradient centrifugation was used to isolate peripheral blood mononuclear cells. Before DNA extraction, CD4+ and CD8+ T cells were sorted by FACS or by magnetic beads. Genomic DNA served as template for TCR beta VDJ combination and CDR3 sequence profiling. An Illumina HiSeq 2000 was the platform used for TCR repertoire sequencing. In the source study's methods: TRBV/TRBJ rearrangement plots, CDR3 size and DJ length profiles, and Simpson's diversity index were used to assess repertoires. The most abundant DNA sequence in the deep sequencing data was taken as the immunodominant clone. CDR3 amino acid sequences were checked for sharing across subjects and were also compared against the VDJdb database and published repertoires. The raw public reads went through TCRdb reprocessing: fastp at Q25, MiXCR clone calling, in-frame beta chains kept. All rows with the same CDR3 protein become a single entry with the most common DNA and genes. None of the V and J calls come from the authors' own analysis; TCRdb made them. This sample lists a few hundred thousand distinct CDR3 sequences; under 65% were detected once. The ten largest clones represent around 28% of the sample.

Concerning this clonotype itself: There is no known antigen for this receptor. The sample holds no much larger clone one base away, and base qualities are not on file.

The sample comprised sorted CD4+, CD8+, or CD8+CD57+ T cells (not recorded which) from PBMCs. Here the chain combines TRBV19 and TRBJ2-1; 11 of the junction bases match TRBD2. This TCR was sampled from a human donor in good health. The DNA sequence follows: TGTGCCAGTAGTCTGACTAGCGGGAACCCCCAGTTCTTC. Translation gives CASSLTSGNPQFF.